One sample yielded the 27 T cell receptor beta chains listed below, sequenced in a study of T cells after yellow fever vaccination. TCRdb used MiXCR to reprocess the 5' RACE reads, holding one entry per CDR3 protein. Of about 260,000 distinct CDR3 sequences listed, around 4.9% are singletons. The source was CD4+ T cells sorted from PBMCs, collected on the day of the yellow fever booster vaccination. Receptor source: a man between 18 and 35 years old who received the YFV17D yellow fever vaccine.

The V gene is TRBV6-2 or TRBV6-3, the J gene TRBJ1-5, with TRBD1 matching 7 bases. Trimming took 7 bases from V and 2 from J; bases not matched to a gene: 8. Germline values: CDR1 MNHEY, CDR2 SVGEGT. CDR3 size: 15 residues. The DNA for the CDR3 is TGTGCCAGCACCTCTGACAGGGCCCGCAATCAGCCCCAGCATTTT. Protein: CASTSDRARNQPQHF.

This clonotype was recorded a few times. The CDR3 coding sequence is TGTGCCAGCGGCAATGGGGGGACATCGACCTCTGGAAACACCATATATTTT. Residues: CASGNGGTSTSGNTIYF. The chain carries TRBV7-2 and TRBJ1-3; the D gene is possibly TRBD1 (6 bases). CDR3 length equals 17 residues. V was clipped by 8 bases and J by 0 bases, with 20 bases between them. The germline CDR1 and CDR2 sequences are SGHTA and FQGNSA.

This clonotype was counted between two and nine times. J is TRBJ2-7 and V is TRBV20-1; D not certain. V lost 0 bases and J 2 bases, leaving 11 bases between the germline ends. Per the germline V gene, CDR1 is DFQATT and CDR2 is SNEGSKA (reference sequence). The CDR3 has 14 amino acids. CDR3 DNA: TGCAGTGCTAGAGATCGTCCGGGTACCTACGAGCAGTACGTC. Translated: CSARDRPGTYEQYV.

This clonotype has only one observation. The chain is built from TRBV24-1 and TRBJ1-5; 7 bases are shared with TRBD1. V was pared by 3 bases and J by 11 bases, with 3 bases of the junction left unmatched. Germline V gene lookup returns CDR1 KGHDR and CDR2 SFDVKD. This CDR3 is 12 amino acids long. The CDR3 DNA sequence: TGTGCCACCAGTGATGACGACAGGGCCCAGCATTTT. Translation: CATSDDDRAQHF.

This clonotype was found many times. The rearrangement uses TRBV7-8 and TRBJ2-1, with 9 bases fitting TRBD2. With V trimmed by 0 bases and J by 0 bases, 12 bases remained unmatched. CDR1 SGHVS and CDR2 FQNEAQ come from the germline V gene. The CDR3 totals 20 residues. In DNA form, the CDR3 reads TGTGCCAGCAGCTTAGCGCTGGGTAGCGGGGGCCGGAGCTCCTACAATGAGCAGTTCTTC. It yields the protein CASSLALGSGGRSSYNEQFF.

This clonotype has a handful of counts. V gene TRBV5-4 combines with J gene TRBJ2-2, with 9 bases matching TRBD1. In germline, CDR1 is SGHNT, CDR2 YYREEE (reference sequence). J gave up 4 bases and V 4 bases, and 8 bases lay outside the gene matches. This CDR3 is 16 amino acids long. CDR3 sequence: CASSPGGTGFTGELFF. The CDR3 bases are TGTGCCAGCAGCCCAGGGGGGACAGGGTTCACCGGGGAGCTGTTTTTT.

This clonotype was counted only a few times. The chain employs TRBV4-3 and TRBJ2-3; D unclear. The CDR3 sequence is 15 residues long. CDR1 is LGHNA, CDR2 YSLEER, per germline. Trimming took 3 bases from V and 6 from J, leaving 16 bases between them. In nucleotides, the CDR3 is TGCGCCAGCAGCCAGGTCGGTGAAAATAGGGATACGCAGTATTTT. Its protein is CASSQVGENRDTQYF.

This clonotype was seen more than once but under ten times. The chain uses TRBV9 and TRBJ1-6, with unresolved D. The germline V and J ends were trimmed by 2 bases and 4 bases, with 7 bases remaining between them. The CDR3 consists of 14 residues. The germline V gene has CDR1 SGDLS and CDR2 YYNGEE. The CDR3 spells CASSVKGYNSPLHF. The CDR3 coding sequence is TGTGCCAGCAGCGTTAAGGGATATAATTCACCCCTCCACTTT.

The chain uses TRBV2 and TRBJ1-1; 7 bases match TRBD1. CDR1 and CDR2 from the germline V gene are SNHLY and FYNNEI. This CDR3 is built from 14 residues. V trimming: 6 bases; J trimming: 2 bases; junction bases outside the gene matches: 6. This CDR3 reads CASRGTERNTEAFF. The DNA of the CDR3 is TGTGCCAGCAGGGGGACAGAGCGAAACACTGAAGCTTTCTTT. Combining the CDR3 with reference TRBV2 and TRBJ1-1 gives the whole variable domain EPEVTQTPSHQVTQMGQEVILRCVPISNHLYFYWYRQILGQKVEFLVSFYNNEISEKSEIFDDQFSVERPDGSNFTLKIRSTKLEDSAMYFCASRGTERNTEAFFGQGTRLTVV.

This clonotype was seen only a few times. This CDR3 is CASSLVPGQGPGTQYF. In DNA, the CDR3 is TGCGCCAGCAGCCTCGTCCCGGGACAGGGGCCGGGTACGCAGTATTTT. This chain joins TRBV5-1 and TRBJ2-3; TRBD1 matches at 10 bases. J was trimmed by 8 bases and V by 4 bases; bases with no gene match: 13. CDR3 length: 16 amino acids. Germline loops: CDR1 SGHRS, CDR2 YFSETQ.

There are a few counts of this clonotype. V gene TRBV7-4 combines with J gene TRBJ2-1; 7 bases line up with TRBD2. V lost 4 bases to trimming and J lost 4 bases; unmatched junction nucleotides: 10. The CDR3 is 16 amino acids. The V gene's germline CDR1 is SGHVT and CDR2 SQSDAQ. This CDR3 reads CASSSPSGAVYNEQFF. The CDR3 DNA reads TGTGCCAGCAGCTCCCCAAGCGGGGCCGTTTACAATGAGCAGTTCTTC.

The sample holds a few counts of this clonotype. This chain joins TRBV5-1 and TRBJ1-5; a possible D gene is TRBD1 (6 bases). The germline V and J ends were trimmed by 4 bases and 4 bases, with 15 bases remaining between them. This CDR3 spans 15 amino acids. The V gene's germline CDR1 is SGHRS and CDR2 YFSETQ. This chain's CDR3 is CASSPSWGANQPQHF. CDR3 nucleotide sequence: TGCGCCAGCAGCCCGAGTTGGGGGGCAAATCAGCCCCAGCATTTT.

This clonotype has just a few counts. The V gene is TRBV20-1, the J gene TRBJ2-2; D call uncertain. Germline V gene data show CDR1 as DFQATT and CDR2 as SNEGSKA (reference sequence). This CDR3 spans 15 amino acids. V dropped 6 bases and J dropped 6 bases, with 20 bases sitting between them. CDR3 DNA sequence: TGCAGTGCCAAAGAGGTAGCCGTGGCGGCCGGGGAGCTGTTTTTT. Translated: CSAKEVAVAAGELFF.

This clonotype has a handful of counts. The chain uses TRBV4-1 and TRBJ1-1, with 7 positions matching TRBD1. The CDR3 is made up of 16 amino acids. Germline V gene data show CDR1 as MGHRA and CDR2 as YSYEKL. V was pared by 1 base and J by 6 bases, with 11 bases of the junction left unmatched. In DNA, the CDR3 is TGCGCCAGCAGCCAAGGTCAGGGGGAGGTAAACGCTGAAGCTTTCTTT. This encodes CASSQGQGEVNAEAFF.

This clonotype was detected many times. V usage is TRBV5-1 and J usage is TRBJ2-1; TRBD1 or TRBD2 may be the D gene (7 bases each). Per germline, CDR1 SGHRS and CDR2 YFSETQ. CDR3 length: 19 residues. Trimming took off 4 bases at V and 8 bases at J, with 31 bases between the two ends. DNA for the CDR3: TGCGCCAGCAGCCCTATCGGGGGCTCAAGCGGGGACAGTGTCTATGAGCAGTTCTTC. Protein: CASSPIGGSSGDSVYEQFF.

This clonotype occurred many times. The CDR3 here is CASIGTSWQETQYF. In nucleotides, the CDR3 is TGTGCCAGCATTGGGACTAGCTGGCAAGAGACCCAGTACTTC. The chain combines TRBV2 with TRBJ2-5; 9 bases match TRBD2. The CDR3 has 14 amino acids. Looked up from germline, CDR1 is SNHLY and CDR2 is FYNNEI. V gave up 7 bases and J gave up 2 bases; unmatched junction bases: 5. Together with reference TRBV2 and TRBJ2-5, the CDR3 gives the full variable domain: EPEVTQTPSHQVTQMGQEVILRCVPISNHLYFYWYRQILGQKVEFLVSFYNNEISEKSEIFDDQFSVERPDGSNFTLKIRSTKLEDSAMYFCASIGTSWQETQYFGPGTRLLVL.

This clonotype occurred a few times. The DNA for the CDR3 is TGTGCCAGCAGTTTGAGGGGACTAGCGGGGGGAAAGAACAATGAGCAGTTCTTC. Translated: CASSLRGLAGGKNNEQFF. V gene TRBV28 combines with J gene TRBJ2-1, with 15 nucleotides matching TRBD2. J was trimmed by 5 bases and V by 3 bases; bases with no gene match: 8. Germline assignment: CDR1 MDHEN and CDR2 SYDVKM. The CDR3 totals 18 residues.

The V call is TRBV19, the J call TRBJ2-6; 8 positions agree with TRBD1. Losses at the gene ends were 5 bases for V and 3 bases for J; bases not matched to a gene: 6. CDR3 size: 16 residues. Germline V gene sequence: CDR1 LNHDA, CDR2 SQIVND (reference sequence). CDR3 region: CASSRQGAGGANVLTF. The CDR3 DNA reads TGTGCCAGTAGTCGTCAGGGGGCCGGTGGGGCCAACGTCCTGACTTTC. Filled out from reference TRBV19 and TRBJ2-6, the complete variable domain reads DGGITQSPKYLFRKEGQNVTLSCEQNLNHDAMYWYRQDPGQGLRLIYYSQIVNDFQKGDIAEGYSVSREKKESFPLTVTSAQKNPTAFYLCASSRQGAGGANVLTFGAGSRLTVL.

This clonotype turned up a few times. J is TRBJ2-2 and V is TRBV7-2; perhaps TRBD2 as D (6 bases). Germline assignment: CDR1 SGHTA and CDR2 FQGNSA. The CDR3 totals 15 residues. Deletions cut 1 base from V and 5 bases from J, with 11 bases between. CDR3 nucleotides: TGTGCCAGCAGCTTAGGGAGAAGCGGGACCGGGGAGCTGTTTTTT. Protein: CASSLGRSGTGELFF.

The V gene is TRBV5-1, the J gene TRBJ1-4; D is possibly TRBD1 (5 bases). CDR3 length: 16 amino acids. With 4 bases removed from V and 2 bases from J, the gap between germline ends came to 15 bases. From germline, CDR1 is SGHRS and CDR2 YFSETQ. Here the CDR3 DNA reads TGCGCCAGCAGCCCGGGACGTCGTGGGACTAATGAAAAACTGTTTTTT. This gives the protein CASSPGRRGTNEKLFF. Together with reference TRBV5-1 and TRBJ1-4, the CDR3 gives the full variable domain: KAGVTQTPRYLIKTRGQQVTLSCSPISGHRSVSWYQQTPGQGLQFLFEYFSETQRNKGNFPGRFSGRQFSNSRSEMNVSTLELGDSALYLCASSPGRRGTNEKLFFGSGTQLSVL.

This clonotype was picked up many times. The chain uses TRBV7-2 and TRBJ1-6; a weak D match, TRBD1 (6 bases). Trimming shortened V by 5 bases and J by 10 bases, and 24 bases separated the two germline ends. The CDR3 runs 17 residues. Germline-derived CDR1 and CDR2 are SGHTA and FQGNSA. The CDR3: CASSGTSQGAAGSPLHF. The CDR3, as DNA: TGTGCCAGCAGCGGCACCTCACAGGGCGCAGCTGGCTCACCCCTCCACTTT.

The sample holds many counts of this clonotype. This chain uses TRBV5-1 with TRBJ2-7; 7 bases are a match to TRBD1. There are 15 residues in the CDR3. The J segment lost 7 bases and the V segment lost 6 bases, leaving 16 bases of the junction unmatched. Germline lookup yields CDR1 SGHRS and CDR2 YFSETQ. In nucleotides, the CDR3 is TGCGCCAGCACAACGGCAGAGACAGGGTTTACGGAGCAGTACTTC. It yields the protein CASTTAETGFTEQYF.

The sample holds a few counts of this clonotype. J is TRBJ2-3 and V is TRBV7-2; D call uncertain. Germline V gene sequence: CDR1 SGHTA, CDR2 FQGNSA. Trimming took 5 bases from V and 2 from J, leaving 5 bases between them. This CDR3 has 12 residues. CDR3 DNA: TGTGCCAGCAGCGCCCTCACAGATACGCAGTATTTT. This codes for CASSALTDTQYF.

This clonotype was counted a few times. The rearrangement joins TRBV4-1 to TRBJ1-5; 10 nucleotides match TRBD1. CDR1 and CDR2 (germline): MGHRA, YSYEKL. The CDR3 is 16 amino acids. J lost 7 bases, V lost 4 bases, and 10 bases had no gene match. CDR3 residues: CASSRSGTGVSQPQHF. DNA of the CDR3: TGCGCCAGCAGCCGATCCGGGACAGGGGTCAGCCAGCCCCAGCATTTT.

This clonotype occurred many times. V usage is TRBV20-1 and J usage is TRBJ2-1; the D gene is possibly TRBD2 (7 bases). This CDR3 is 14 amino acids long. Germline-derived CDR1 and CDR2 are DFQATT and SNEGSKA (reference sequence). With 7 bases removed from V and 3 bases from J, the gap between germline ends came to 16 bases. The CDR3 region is CSGLRGGRYNEQFF. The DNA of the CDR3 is TGCAGTGGCTTAAGGGGGGGCCGCTACAATGAGCAGTTCTTC.

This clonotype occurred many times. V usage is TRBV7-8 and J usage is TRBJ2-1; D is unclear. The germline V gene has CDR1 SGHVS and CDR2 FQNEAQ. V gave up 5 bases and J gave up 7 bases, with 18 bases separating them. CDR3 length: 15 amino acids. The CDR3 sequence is CASSLRPPVGNEQFF. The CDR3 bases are TGTGCCAGCAGCCTAAGGCCCCCTGTGGGGAATGAGCAGTTCTTC.

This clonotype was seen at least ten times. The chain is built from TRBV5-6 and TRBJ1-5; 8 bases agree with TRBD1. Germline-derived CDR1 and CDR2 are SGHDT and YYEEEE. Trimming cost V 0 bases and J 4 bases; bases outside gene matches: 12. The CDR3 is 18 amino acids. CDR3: CASSLGVLDRVGNQPQHF. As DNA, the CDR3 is TGTGCCAGCAGCTTGGGAGTTTTGGACAGGGTAGGGAATCAGCCCCAGCATTTT.